The T cell receptor (beta chain) under discussion was sequenced for a study of CD8 T cells in Susac syndrome. Broader study findings: The study conceded that its TCR sequencing and HLA analysis involved relatively few individuals.

Germline lookup yields CDR1 SQVTM and CDR2 ANQGSEA. CDR3 length: 15 amino acids. V gave up 6 bases and J gave up 6 bases, with 20 bases separating them. On this clonotype itself: The antigen is undetermined.

Sequencing targeted TCR beta in T cells from blood (CD8+ and CD4+). Negative isolation was used for CD8+ and CD4+ T cells and FACS enrichment for TEMRA cells. Random hexamers were used to reverse transcribe the RNA input (roughly 0.5 to 1 ug). Multiplex PCR with immunoSEQ amplified the TCR beta CDR3 across 54 Vbeta and 13 Jbeta. MiXCR, applied by TCRdb to the immunoSEQ multiplex PCR reads, yields one record per CDR3 protein. The repertoire holds 90,000 to 150,000 distinct CDR3 sequences, 93% seen once, with approximately 0.093% in the top ten. This TCR derives from a human donor with multiple sclerosis. Sequencing was done on a sample of CD4+ T cells from PBMCs. The chain links TRBV29-1 to TRBJ2-2; maybe TRBD1 (7 bases). The CDR3 nucleotides are TGCAGCGTCACCAAAGGCGGGACAGTCTCCGGGGAGCTGTTTTTT. The encoded protein is CSVTKGGTVSGELFF.